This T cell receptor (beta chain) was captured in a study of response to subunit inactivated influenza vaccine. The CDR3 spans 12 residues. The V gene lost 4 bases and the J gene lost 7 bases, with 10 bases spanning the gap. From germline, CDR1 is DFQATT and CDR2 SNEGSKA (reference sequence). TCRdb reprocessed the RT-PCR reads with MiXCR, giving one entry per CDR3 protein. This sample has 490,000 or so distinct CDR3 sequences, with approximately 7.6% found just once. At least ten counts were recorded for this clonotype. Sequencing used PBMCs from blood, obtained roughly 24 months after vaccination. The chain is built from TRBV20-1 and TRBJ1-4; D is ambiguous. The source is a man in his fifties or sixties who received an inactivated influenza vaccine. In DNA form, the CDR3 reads TGCAGTGCTAACGGACGCGGTGAAAAACTGTTTTTT. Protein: CSANGRGEKLFF.